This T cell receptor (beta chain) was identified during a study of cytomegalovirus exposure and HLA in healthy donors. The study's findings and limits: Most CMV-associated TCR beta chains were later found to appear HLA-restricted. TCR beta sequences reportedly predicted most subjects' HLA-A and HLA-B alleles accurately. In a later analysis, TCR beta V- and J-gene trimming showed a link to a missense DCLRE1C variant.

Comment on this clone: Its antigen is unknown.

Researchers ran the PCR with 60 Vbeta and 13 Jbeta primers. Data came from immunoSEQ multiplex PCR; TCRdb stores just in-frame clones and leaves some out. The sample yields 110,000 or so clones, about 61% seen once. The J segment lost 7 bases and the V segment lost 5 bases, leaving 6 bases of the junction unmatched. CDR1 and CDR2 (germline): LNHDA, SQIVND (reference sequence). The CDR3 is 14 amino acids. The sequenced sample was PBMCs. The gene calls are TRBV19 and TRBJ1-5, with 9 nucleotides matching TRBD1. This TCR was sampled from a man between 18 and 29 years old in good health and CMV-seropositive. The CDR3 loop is CASSETGGVQPQHF. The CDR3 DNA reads TGTGCCAGTAGTGAGACAGGGGGGGTCCAGCCCCAGCATTTT.